This passage covers 20 T cell receptor beta chains from one sample sequenced in a study of blood T cell repertoires in COVID-19. TCRdb's copy holds only in-frame clones and misses some; the assay was immunoSEQ multiplex PCR. The sample contains about 52,000 clones, about 90% of which appear only once. Specimen: peripheral blood. These receptors all come from a human donor in a cohort sampled during active COVID-19.

The chain joins TRBV20-1 to TRBJ2-1; D unresolved. Germline-derived CDR1 and CDR2 are DFQATT and SNEGSKA (reference sequence). The germline V and J ends were trimmed by 3 bases and 6 bases, with 15 bases remaining between them. This CDR3 has 14 residues. DNA for the CDR3: TGCAGTGCTAGTGACTCCGGAAGGAGCAATGAGCAGTTCTTC. Its translation: CSASDSGRSNEQFF.

The V gene is TRBV9, the J gene TRBJ2-5; the D is unclear. The germline V gene encodes CDR1 SGDLS and CDR2 YYNGEE. This CDR3 region has 12 residues. V was shortened by 1 base and J by 4 bases, with 5 bases between the two germline ends. CDR3 residues: CASSVPGETQYF. CDR3 sequence (DNA): TGTGCCAGCAGCGTACCCGGAGAGACCCAGTACTTC.

The chain carries TRBV10-1 and TRBJ1-1; D remains unclear. Germline CDR1 WNHNN, CDR2 SYGVQD (reference sequence). V lost 8 bases to trimming and J lost 1 base, with 8 bases between them. The CDR3 loop spans 12 amino acids. The CDR3 region has the DNA TGCGCCAGCTCCTCCGGGAACACTGAAGCTTTCTTT. Translation gives CASSSGNTEAFF.

V gene TRBV18 combines with J gene TRBJ2-5, with 12 bases aligning to TRBD2. After removal of 3 bases from V and 3 bases from J, the junction contained 8 bases not matched to a gene. Germline CDR1 reads KGHSH; CDR2 reads LQKENI. This CDR3 has 17 residues. The CDR3 protein is CASSPNLLAGGEETQYF. CDR3 DNA sequence: TGTGCCAGCTCACCGAACCTACTAGCGGGAGGCGAAGAGACCCAGTACTTC.

The J gene is TRBJ2-2, the V gene TRBV11-2; D might be TRBD1 (6 bases). Germline-derived CDR1 and CDR2 are SGHAT and FQNNGV. The CDR3 contains 16 residues. The V and J ends lost 1 base and 5 bases respectively, with 14 bases between them. The CDR3 loop reads CASSLARGPLTGELFF. The CDR3 nucleotides are TGTGCCAGCAGCTTAGCCAGGGGCCCCCTGACCGGGGAGCTGTTTTTT.

The rearrangement links TRBV18 to TRBJ1-1; D not certain. This CDR3 has 16 residues. The germline gives CDR1 KGHSH, CDR2 LQKENI. V was cut by 1 base and J by 4 bases, with 16 bases left in between. The CDR3 nucleotides read TGTGCCAGCTCACCACTGATAGGAAGAGGGAGCACTGAAGCTTTCTTT. Protein sequence: CASSPLIGRGSTEAFF.

The chain uses TRBV19 and TRBJ2-4; 7 nucleotides agree with TRBD2. In germline, CDR1 is LNHDA, CDR2 SQIVND (reference sequence). The CDR3 contains 16 residues. Germline trimming cut 6 bases from V and 5 bases from J; bases unmatched to any gene: 13. This CDR3 is CASSISAGRVENIQYF. In DNA, the CDR3 is TGTGCCAGTAGCATCTCGGCAGGGAGGGTTGAAAACATTCAGTACTTC.

The V call is TRBV2, the J call TRBJ2-5; TRBD1 matches 10 bases. The CDR3 runs to 12 residues. V trimming: 7 bases; J trimming: 7 bases; junction bases outside the gene matches: 3. Germline CDR1 SNHLY, CDR2 FYNNEI. CDR3 bases: TGTGCCAGCATGGGACAGGGGTTGACCCAGTACTTC. This encodes CASMGQGLTQYF.

The CDR3 DNA is TGCGCCAGCAGCTTGCAGGGGCTAGAGACCCAGTACTTC. It specifies CASSLQGLETQYF. V gene TRBV5-1 combines with J gene TRBJ2-5, with D possibly being TRBD1 (6 bases). Germline loops: CDR1 SGHRS, CDR2 YFSETQ. The CDR3 has 13 amino acids. V was trimmed by 1 base and J by 4 bases, leaving 8 bases between them. The whole variable domain, remainder taken from reference TRBV5-1 and TRBJ2-5, is KAGVTQTPRYLIKTRGQQVTLSCSPISGHRSVSWYQQTPGQGLQFLFEYFSETQRNKGNFPGRFSGRQFSNSRSEMNVSTLELGDSALYLCASSLQGLETQYFGPGTRLLVL.

The chain links TRBV7-9 to TRBJ2-3; possible D gene TRBD1, 5 bases. Trimming pared 1 base from V and 2 bases from J, leaving 19 bases between. Per germline, CDR1 SEHNR and CDR2 FQNEAQ (reference sequence). The CDR3 is 18 amino acids. The CDR3 region has the DNA TGTGCCAGCAGCTTAGGGGGTAGGGGCAGTTCTTACACAGATACGCAGTATTTT. Residues: CASSLGGRGSSYTDTQYF. The full variable domain, rest sourced from reference TRBV7-9 and TRBJ2-3, is DTGVSQNPRHKITKRGQNVTFRCDPISEHNRLYWYRQTLGQGPEFLTYFQNEAQLEKSRLLSDRFSAERPKGSFSTLEIQRTEQGDSAMYLCASSLGGRGSSYTDTQYFGPGTRLTVL.

The chain combines TRBV30 with TRBJ1-6; the D gene is possibly TRBD1 (6 bases). Trimming stripped 5 bases from V and 7 bases from J, with 12 bases between. The CDR3 spans 13 residues. Germline CDR1 is GTSNPN and CDR2 is SVGIG (reference sequence). The CDR3 protein is CAWAGQRNSPLHF. The CDR3 DNA is TGTGCCTGGGCAGGACAGAGGAATTCACCCCTCCACTTT.

The gene calls are TRBV6-2 or TRBV6-3 and TRBJ2-7; D is unclear. Germline V gene data show CDR1 as MNHEY and CDR2 as SVGEGT. The CDR3 sequence is 12 residues long. V lost 2 bases and J lost 4, with 6 bases in between. The CDR3 is CASSYGQYEQYF. CDR3 bases: TGTGCCAGCAGTTACGGGCAGTACGAGCAGTACTTC.

The chain joins TRBV5-1 to TRBJ1-1; D possibly corresponds to TRBD1 (5 bases). CDR3 length: 15 residues. Trimming stripped 4 bases from V and 4 bases from J, with 17 bases between. Germline lookup yields CDR1 SGHRS and CDR2 YFSETQ. The CDR3 sequence is CASSQLGGVSTEAFF. The CDR3 DNA reads as TGCGCCAGCAGCCAACTCGGGGGGGTTAGCACTGAAGCTTTCTTT.

J is TRBJ1-4 and V is TRBV5-1; D is possibly TRBD1 (6 bases). Deletions cut 3 bases from V and 8 bases from J, with 11 bases between. The germline gives CDR1 SGHRS, CDR2 YFSETQ. CDR3 length: 13 residues. This CDR3 reads CASSSPGTEKLFF. For the CDR3, the DNA is TGCGCCAGCAGCTCCCCCGGGACAGAAAAACTGTTTTTT. The entire variable domain, with the rest obtained from reference TRBV5-1 and TRBJ1-4, is as follows: KAGVTQTPRYLIKTRGQQVTLSCSPISGHRSVSWYQQTPGQGLQFLFEYFSETQRNKGNFPGRFSGRQFSNSRSEMNVSTLELGDSALYLCASSSPGTEKLFFGSGTQLSVL.

The chain recombines TRBV4-1 with TRBJ2-7; 7 bases are a match to TRBD1. Per germline, CDR1 MGHRA and CDR2 YSYEKL. CDR3 size: 15 residues. Unmatched junction bases numbered 5, after V lost 1 base and J lost 2 bases. DNA of the CDR3: TGCGCCAGCAGCCAAGGGACAGGAAACCCCTACGAGCAGTACTTC. Its translation is CASSQGTGNPYEQYF.

The chain carries TRBV18 and TRBJ2-5; D unclear. CDR3 length: 14 residues. Trimming removed 3 bases from V and 5 bases from J, with 13 bases in between. The germline gives CDR1 KGHSH, CDR2 LQKENI. The CDR3 sequence: CASSPGYQKETQYF. The CDR3 DNA follows: TGTGCCAGCTCACCCGGGTATCAGAAGGAGACCCAGTACTTC.

In nucleotides, the CDR3 is TGTGCCAGTAGTGTAAGTGGAGCGGATAGCTCCTACAATGAGCAGTTCTTC. It codes for CASSVSGADSSYNEQFF. This chain uses TRBV19 with TRBJ2-1, with D possibly being TRBD2 (5 bases). Deletions cut 5 bases from V and 0 bases from J, with 17 bases between. This CDR3 has 17 amino acids. CDR1 LNHDA and CDR2 SQIVND come from the germline V gene (reference sequence).

This clone was detected only a few times. V is TRBV28 and J is TRBJ2-1, with 8 bases aligning to TRBD1. This CDR3 spans 16 amino acids. With V trimmed by 1 base and J by 4 bases, 6 bases remained unmatched. Germline CDR1 and CDR2: MDHEN and SYDVKM. This CDR3 reads CASSLFVTGGYNEQFF. Written as DNA, the CDR3 is TGTGCCAGCAGTTTATTCGTAACAGGGGGTTACAATGAGCAGTTCTTC. Together with reference TRBV28 and TRBJ2-1, the CDR3 gives the full variable domain: DVKVTQSSRYLVKRTGEKVFLECVQDMDHENMFWYRQDPGLGLRLIYFSYDVKMKEKGDIPEGYSVSREKKERFSLILESASTNQTSMYLCASSLFVTGGYNEQFFGPGTRLTVL.

The chain combines TRBV5-1 with TRBJ2-7; 9 nucleotides match TRBD2. The trim removed 0 bases at V and 6 bases at J, leaving 7 bases unmatched. CDR3 length: 15 residues. Germline V gives CDR1 SGHRS, CDR2 YFSETQ. The CDR3 bases are TGCGCCAGCAGCTTGGGGGCGGGAGGGCCCTTCGAGCAGTACTTC. Amino acids: CASSLGAGGPFEQYF.

The genes are TRBV5-1 and TRBJ2-7; TRBD1 matches at 8 bases. The CDR3 runs 15 residues. The V segment lost 2 bases and the J segment 2 bases; nucleotides outside the gene matches: 6. CDR1 SGHRS and CDR2 YFSETQ come from the germline V gene. Here the CDR3 reads CASSFQTGVTYEQYF. The CDR3 bases are TGCGCCAGCAGCTTTCAGACAGGGGTGACCTACGAGCAGTACTTC. Full variable domain (outside the CDR3, taken from reference TRBV5-1 and TRBJ2-7): KAGVTQTPRYLIKTRGQQVTLSCSPISGHRSVSWYQQTPGQGLQFLFEYFSETQRNKGNFPGRFSGRQFSNSRSEMNVSTLELGDSALYLCASSFQTGVTYEQYFGPGTRLTVT.